This TCR beta chain comes out of a study of cytomegalovirus exposure and HLA in healthy donors. Here immunoSEQ multiplex PCR was the method, and the copy in TCRdb shows in-frame clones only, minus some. The sample has approximately 200,000 clones, 84% seen once. This CDR3 contains 15 residues. The V gene lost 2 bases and the J gene lost 6 bases, with 13 bases spanning the gap. The germline CDR1 and CDR2 sequences are MNHNY and SVGAGI (reference sequence). The sample was PBMCs. The receptor was derived from a man aged 18 to 30 in good health and CMV-seropositive. This sequence joins TRBV6-6 and TRBJ2-2; no clear D. The CDR3 nucleotides read TGTGCCAGCAGTTACCTCAACGTTCGGGCCGGGGAGCTGTTTTTT. Translating it yields CASSYLNVRAGELFF.